The source of this T cell receptor (beta chain) is a study of blood T cell repertoires in COVID-19. Overall study: Sites across the United States, Italy and Spain contributed samples from acute and convalescent COVID-19. Sources were T cells, B-cell-depleted T cells, or PBMCs; the material itself was cDNA or gDNA.

Original processing methods: Amplified reference gene primers provided the basis for estimating nucleated cell counts. TCRdb's table, derived via immunoSEQ multiplex PCR, lists solely in-frame clones and lacks some. V and J calls plus clone size are reproduced from that table; the DNA served to infer D and trimming. Of about 99,000 clones detected, 80% to 90% appear once; the ten largest clones hold about 3%. The CDR3 totals 17 residues. Germline CDR1 SGHVS, CDR2 FQNEAQ. The junction had 7 bases not matched to a gene; V was cut back by 0 bases and J by 4 bases. This sequence originates from a human donor in a cohort sampled during active COVID-19. This chain joins TRBV7-8 and TRBJ2-2; TRBD1 aligns across 8 bases. The sample was peripheral blood. The chain's CDR3 is CASSLAPGGLGTGELFF. CDR3 sequence (DNA): TGTGCCAGCAGCTTAGCCCCAGGGGGCTTGGGCACCGGGGAGCTGTTTTTT.